Listed below are T cell receptor beta chains from one sample, sequenced in a study of blood T cell repertoires in COVID-19. Only in-frame clones appear in the TCRdb table, and some are missing; sequencing was by immunoSEQ multiplex PCR. The repertoire holds around 200,000 clones, with 75% to 90% as singletons. Sequencing input: PBMCs or T cells enriched from blood (not recorded which). All receptors come from a woman in her thirties who had been exposed to COVID-19. Both conserved end residues are part of each CDR3.

TRBV9,TRBJ1-2,CASSALQGLDGYTF
TRBV19,TRBJ1-2,CASSEQARSTYGYTF
TRBV7-2,TRBJ2-1,CASSLGVADEQFF
TRBV11-3,TRBJ1-1,CASTPRTGVHTEAFF
TRBV6-5,TRBJ1-1,CATRGGMNTEAFF
TRBV28,TRBJ1-3,CASSFRGRNTIYF
TRBV5-4,TRBJ2-1,CASSLARVQNNEQFF
TRBV5-1,TRBJ1-1,CASSLGRYSDYTEAFF
TRBV6-5,TRBJ1-2,CASQDRAGSGGYTF
TRBV18,TRBJ2-3,CASSPLSGGGTDTQYF
TRBV6-5,TRBJ1-1,CASSYQDSDTEAFF
TRBV5-4,TRBJ2-5,CASSSGPPSETQYF
TRBV28,TRBJ1-2,CASTTLGGGYTF
TRBV6-1,TRBJ1-2,CASSERGWGADFNYGYTF
TRBV3-1/TRBV3-2,TRBJ2-2,CASSQGVRLAGAGELFF
TRBV30,TRBJ1-2,CALSLAGGLYGYTF
TRBV10-3,TRBJ1-1,CAISETLNTEAFF